This T cell receptor beta chain was captured by sequencing in a study of blood T cell repertoires in COVID-19. Looking at the study overall: The study drew acute and convalescent COVID-19 samples from the United States, Italy and Spain.

Germline-derived CDR1 and CDR2 are MNHNY and SVGAGI (reference sequence). The J segment lost 6 bases and the V segment lost 8 bases, leaving 9 bases of the junction unmatched. The CDR3 runs to 14 residues. As handled by the study authors: Cell counts per sample came from amplifying reference gene primers. Only in-frame clones appear in the TCRdb table, and some are missing; sequencing was by immunoSEQ multiplex PCR. V and J calls and clone size are those listed in that table; D and trimming were worked out from the DNA. The sample lists about 120,000 clones; 81% were seen once. The chain combines TRBV6-6 with TRBJ1-3; 8 nucleotides align to TRBD1. The TCR originated in a human donor in a cohort sampled during active COVID-19. The sequencing sample was made of peripheral blood. The CDR3 here is CASRNTGGKNTIYF. CDR3 sequence (DNA): TGTGCCAGCCGGAACACAGGGGGTAAAAACACCATATATTTT.